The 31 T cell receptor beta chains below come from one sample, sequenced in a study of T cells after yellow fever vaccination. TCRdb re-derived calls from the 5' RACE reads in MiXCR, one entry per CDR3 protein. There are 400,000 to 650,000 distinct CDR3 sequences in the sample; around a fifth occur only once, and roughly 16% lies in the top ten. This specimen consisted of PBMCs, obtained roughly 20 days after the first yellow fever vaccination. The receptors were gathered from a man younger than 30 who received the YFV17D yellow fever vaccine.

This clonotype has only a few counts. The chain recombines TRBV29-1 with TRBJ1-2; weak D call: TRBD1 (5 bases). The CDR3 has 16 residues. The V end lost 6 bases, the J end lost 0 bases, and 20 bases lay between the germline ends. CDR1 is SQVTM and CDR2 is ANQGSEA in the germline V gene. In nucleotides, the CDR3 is TGCAGCGTGGCCTTGGGAGTCGGGGGAGCTAACTATGGCTACACCTTC. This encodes CSVALGVGGANYGYTF. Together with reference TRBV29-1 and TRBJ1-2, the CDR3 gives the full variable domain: SAVISQKPSRDICQRGTSLTIQCQVDSQVTMMFWYRQQPGQSLTLIATANQGSEATYESGFVIDKFPISRPNLTFSTLTVSNMSPEDSSIYLCSVALGVGGANYGYTFGSGTRLTVV.

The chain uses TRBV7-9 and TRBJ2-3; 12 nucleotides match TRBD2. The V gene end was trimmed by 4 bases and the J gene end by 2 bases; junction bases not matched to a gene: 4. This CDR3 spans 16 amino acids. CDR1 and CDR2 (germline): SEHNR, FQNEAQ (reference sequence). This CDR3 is CASSWTSGTSTDTQYF. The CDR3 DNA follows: TGTGCCAGCAGCTGGACTAGCGGGACATCCACAGATACGCAGTATTTT. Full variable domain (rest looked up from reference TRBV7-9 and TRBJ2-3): DTGVSQNPRHKITKRGQNVTFRCDPISEHNRLYWYRQTLGQGPEFLTYFQNEAQLEKSRLLSDRFSAERPKGSFSTLEIQRTEQGDSAMYLCASSWTSGTSTDTQYFGPGTRLTVL.

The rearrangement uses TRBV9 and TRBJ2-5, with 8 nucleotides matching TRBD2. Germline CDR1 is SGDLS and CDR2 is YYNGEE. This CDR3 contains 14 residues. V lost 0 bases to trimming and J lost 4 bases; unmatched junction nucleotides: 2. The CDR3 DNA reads TGTGCCAGCAGCGTAGACGGGGGGGGAGAGACCCAGTACTTC. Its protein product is CASSVDGGGETQYF.

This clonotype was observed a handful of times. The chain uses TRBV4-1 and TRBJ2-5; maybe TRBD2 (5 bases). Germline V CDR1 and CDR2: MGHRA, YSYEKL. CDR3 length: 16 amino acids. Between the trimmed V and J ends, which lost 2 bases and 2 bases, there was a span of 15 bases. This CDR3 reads CASSQSLSGWQETQYF. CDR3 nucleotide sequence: TGCGCCAGCAGCCAATCCTTATCGGGGTGGCAAGAGACCCAGTACTTC.

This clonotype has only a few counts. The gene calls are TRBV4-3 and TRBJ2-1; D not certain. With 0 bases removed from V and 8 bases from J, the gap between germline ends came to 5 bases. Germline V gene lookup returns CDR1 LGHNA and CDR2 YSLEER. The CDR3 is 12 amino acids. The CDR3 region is CASSQDAYEQFF. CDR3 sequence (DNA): TGCGCCAGCAGCCAAGATGCCTATGAGCAGTTCTTC.

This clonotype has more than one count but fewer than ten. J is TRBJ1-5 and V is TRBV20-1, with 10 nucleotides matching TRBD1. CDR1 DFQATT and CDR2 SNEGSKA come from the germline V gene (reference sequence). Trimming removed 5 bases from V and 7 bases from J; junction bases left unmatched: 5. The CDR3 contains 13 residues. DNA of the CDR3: TGCAGTGCTGGGGAGACAGGGGGCCAGCCCCAGCATTTT. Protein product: CSAGETGGQPQHF.

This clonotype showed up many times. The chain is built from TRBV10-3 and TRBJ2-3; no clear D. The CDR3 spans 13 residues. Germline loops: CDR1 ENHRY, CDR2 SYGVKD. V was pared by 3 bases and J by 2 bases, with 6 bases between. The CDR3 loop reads CAISDIATDTQYF. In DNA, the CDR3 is TGTGCCATCAGTGACATTGCCACAGATACGCAGTATTTT.

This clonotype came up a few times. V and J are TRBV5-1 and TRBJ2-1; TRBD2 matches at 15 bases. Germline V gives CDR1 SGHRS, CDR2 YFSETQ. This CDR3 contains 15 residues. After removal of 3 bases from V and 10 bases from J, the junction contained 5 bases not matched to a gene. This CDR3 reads CASSSSGTSGGEQFF. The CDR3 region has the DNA TGCGCCAGCAGCTCATCCGGGACTAGCGGGGGGGAGCAGTTCTTC.

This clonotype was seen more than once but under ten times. The CDR3 region is CAISGGGGADEQYV. In DNA, the CDR3 is TGTGCCATCAGTGGTGGGGGGGGGGCTGACGAGCAGTACGTC. The J gene is TRBJ2-7, the V gene TRBV10-3; perhaps TRBD2 as D (7 bases). Trimming cost V 4 bases and J 5 bases, with 15 bases left between them. CDR1 is ENHRY and CDR2 is SYGVKD in the germline V gene. The CDR3 is made up of 14 amino acids.

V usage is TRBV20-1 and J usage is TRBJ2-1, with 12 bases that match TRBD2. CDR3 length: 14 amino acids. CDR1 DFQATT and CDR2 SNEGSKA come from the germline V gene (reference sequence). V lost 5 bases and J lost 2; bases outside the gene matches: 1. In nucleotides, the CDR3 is TGCAGTGCTGCTAGCGGGGGGGCCTACAATGAGCAGTTCTTC. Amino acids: CSAASGGAYNEQFF.

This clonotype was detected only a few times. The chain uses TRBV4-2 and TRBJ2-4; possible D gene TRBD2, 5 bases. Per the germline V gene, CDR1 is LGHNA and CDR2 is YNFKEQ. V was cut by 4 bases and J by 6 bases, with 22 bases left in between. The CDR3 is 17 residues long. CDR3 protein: CASSPPLARGSGNIQYF. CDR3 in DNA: TGTGCCAGCAGCCCCCCCTTGGCTAGAGGGAGTGGAAACATTCAGTACTTC.

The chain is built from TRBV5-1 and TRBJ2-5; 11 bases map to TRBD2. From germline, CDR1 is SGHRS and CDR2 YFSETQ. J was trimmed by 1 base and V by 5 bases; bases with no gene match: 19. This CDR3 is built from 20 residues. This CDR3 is CASRPNSGGAIILGQETQYF. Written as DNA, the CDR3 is TGCGCCAGCAGGCCCAATAGCGGGGGGGCGATTATACTGGGCCAAGAGACCCAGTACTTC.

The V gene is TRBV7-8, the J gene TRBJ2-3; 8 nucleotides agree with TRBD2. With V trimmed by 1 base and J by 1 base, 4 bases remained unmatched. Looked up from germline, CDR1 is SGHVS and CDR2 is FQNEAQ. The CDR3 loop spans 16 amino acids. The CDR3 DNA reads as TGTGCCAGCAGCTTAGAGATAGCGGGGCGCACAGATACGCAGTATTTT. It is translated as CASSLEIAGRTDTQYF.

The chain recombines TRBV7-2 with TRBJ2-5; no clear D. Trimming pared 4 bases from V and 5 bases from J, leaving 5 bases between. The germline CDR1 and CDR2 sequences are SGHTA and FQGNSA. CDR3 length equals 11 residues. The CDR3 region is CASSWWETQYF. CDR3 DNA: TGTGCCAGCAGCTGGTGGGAGACCCAGTACTTC.

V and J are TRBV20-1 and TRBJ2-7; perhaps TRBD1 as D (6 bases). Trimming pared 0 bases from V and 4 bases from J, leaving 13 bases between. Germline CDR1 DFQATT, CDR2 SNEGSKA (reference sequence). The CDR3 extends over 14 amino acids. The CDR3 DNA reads TGCAGTGCTAGAGATCGGCAGGGACATTACGAGCAGTACTTC. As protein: CSARDRQGHYEQYF.

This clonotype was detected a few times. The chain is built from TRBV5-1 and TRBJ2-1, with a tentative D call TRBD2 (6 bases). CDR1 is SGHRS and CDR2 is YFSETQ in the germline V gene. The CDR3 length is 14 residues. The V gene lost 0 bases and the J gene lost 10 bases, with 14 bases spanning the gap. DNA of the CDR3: TGCGCCAGCAGCTTGGACAGCGGACTATTGGAGCAGTTCTTC. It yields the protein CASSLDSGLLEQFF.

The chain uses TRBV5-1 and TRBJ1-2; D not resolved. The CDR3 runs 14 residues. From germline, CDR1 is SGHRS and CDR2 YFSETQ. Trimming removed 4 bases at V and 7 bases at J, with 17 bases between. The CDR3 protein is CASSPDGVGTGYTF. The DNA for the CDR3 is TGCGCCAGCAGCCCGGACGGGGTAGGAACTGGCTACACCTTC.

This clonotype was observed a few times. CDR3 bases: TGCGCCAGCAGCTGGGACAGCAACACTGAAGCTTTCTTT. Protein: CASSWDSNTEAFF. This rearrangement joins TRBV5-1 to TRBJ1-1; TRBD1 matches 7 bases. CDR3 length: 13 residues. Germline loops: CDR1 SGHRS, CDR2 YFSETQ. The J segment lost 2 bases and the V segment lost 3 bases, leaving 1 base of the junction unmatched.

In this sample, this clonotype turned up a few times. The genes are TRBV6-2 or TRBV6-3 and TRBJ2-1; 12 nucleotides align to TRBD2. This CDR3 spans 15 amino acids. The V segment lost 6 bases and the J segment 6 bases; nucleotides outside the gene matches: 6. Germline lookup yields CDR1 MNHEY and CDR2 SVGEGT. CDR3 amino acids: CASRLAGGGRNEQFF. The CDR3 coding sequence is TGTGCCAGCAGACTAGCGGGGGGAGGGCGCAATGAGCAGTTCTTC.

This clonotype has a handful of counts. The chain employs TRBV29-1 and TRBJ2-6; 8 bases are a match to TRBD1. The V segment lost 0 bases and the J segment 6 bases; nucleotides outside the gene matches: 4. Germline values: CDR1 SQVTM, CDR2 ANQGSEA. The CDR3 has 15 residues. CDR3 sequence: CSVEDRGRAANVLTF. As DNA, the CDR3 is TGCAGCGTTGAAGACAGGGGGCGGGCGGCCAACGTCCTGACTTTC.

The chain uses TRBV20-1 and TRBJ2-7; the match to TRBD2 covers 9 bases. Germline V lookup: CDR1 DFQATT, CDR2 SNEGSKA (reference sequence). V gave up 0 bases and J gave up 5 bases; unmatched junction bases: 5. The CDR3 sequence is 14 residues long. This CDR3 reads CSARDPLAGDEQYF. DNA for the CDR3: TGCAGTGCTAGAGATCCACTAGCGGGTGACGAGCAGTACTTC.

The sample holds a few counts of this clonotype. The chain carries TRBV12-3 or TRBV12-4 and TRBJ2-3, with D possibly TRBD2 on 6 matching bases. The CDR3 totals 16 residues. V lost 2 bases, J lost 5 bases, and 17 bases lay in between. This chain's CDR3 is CASSLLSGDSGDTQYF. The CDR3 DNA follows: TGTGCCAGCAGTTTATTATCCGGGGACTCCGGAGATACGCAGTATTTT.

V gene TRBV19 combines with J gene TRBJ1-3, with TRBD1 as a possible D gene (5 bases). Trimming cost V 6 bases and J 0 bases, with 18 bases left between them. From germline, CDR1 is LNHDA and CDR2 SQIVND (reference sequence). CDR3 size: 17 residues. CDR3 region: CASRWGPGAPSGNTIYF. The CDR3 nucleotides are TGTGCCAGTAGATGGGGCCCCGGGGCCCCCTCTGGAAACACCATATATTTT.

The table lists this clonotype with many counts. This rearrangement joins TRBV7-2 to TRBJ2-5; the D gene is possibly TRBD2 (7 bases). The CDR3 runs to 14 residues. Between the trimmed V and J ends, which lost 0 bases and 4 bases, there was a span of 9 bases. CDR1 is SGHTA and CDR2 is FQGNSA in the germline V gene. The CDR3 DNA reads TGTGCCAGCAGCTTAGCAGGGGGGGTAGAGACCCAGTACTTC. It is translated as CASSLAGGVETQYF.

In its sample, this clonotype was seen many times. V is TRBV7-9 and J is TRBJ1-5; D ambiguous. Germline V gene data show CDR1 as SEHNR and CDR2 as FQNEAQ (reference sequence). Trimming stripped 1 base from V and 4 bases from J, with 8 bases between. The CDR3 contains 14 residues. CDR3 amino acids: CASSLVDGNQPQHF. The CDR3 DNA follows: TGTGCCAGCAGCTTAGTCGACGGAAATCAGCCCCAGCATTTT.

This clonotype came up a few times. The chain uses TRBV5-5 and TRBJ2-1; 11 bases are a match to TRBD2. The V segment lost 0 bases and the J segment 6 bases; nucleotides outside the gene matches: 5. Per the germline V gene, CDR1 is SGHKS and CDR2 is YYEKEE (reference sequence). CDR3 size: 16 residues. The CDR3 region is CASSLAQLAGANEQFF. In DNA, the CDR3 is TGTGCCAGCAGCTTGGCCCAACTAGCGGGGGCCAATGAGCAGTTCTTC.

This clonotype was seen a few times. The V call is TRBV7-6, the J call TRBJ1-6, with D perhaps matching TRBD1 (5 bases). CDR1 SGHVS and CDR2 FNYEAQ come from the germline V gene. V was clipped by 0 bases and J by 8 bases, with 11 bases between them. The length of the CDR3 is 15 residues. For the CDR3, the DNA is TGTGCCAGCAGCTTAGCGCGGGGGGGTGATTCACCCCTCCACTTT. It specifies CASSLARGGDSPLHF.

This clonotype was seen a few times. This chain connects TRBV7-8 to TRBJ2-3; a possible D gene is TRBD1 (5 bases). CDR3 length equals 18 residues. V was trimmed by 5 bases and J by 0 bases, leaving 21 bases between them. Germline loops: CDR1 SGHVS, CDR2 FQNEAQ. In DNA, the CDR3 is TGTGCCAGCAGCATGACAGCTTCCCCACGAGCTAGCACAGATACGCAGTATTTT. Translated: CASSMTASPRASTDTQYF.

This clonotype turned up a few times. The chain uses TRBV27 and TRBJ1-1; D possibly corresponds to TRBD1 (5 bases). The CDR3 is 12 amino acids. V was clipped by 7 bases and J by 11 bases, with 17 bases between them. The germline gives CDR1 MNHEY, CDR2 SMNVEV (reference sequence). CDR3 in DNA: TGTGCCAGCATCCAATGGGGCGTCGGGGCTTTCTTT. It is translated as CASIQWGVGAFF.

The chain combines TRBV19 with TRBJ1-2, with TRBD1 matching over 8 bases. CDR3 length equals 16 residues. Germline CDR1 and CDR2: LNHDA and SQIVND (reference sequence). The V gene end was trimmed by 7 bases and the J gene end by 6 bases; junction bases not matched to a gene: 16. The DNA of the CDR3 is TGTGCCAGTACCCACCGGCCAGGGGGCCCTACCCATGGCTACACCTTC. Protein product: CASTHRPGGPTHGYTF.

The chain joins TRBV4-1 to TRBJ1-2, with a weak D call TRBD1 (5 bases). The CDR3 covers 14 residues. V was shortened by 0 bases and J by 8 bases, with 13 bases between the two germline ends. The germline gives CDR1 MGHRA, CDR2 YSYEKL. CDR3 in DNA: TGCGCCAGCAGCCAAGACGGGACTCTTTGGGGCTACACCTTC. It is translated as CASSQDGTLWGYTF.